The 26 T cell receptor beta chains below were found in one sample sequenced in a study of cytomegalovirus exposure and HLA in healthy donors. 60 Vbeta and 13 Jbeta primers were used in PCR. This table comes from immunoSEQ multiplex PCR, and its TCRdb copy is limited to in-frame clones, with some not included. The repertoire includes 110,000 or so clones, 67% of them detected once, and about 8.5% sits in the top ten. Source material: PBMCs. These receptors came from a man aged 18 to 30 in good health and CMV-seropositive.

In nucleotides, the CDR3 is TGTGCCAGCAAGGACAGGGTGTCTCCTGAAGCTTTCTTT. Translating it yields CASKDRVSPEAFF. The gene calls are TRBV6-6 and TRBJ1-1; 8 bases are a match to TRBD1. Germline CDR1 reads MNHNY; CDR2 reads SVGAGI (reference sequence). V trimming: 7 bases; J trimming: 6 bases; junction bases outside the gene matches: 7. This CDR3 comprises 13 residues.

CDR3: CASSSTSGGELFF. CDR3 coding DNA: TGTGCCAGCAGTTCAACTAGTGGCGGGGAGCTGTTTTTT. The chain combines TRBV6-6 with TRBJ2-2; maybe TRBD2 (5 bases). V was shortened by 4 bases and J by 7 bases, with 10 bases between the two germline ends. This CDR3 comprises 13 residues. Germline CDR1 is MNHNY and CDR2 is SVGAGI (reference sequence).

The chain employs TRBV7-2 and TRBJ1-6; D possibly corresponds to TRBD1 (5 bases). Germline V gives CDR1 SGHTA, CDR2 FQGNSA. Trimming pared 2 bases from V and 14 bases from J, leaving 13 bases between. The CDR3 has 13 amino acids. This CDR3 reads CASSLTRGDALHF. CDR3 bases: TGTGCCAGCAGCTTAACCCGGGGGGACGCCCTCCACTTT.

The V gene is TRBV28, the J gene TRBJ1-5; D is perhaps TRBD1 (5 bases). The CDR3 spans 16 residues. Trimming pared 5 bases from V and 6 bases from J, leaving 20 bases between. Per germline, CDR1 MDHEN and CDR2 SYDVKM. This CDR3 reads CASSIPGGGSAQPQHF. Here the CDR3 DNA reads TGTGCCAGCAGTATCCCCGGGGGGGGGTCAGCTCAGCCCCAGCATTTT.

The CDR3 nucleotides are TGTGCCAGCAGTTTTGGACAGGGGAACTACTTTGGCACTGAAGCTTTCTTT. This codes for CASSFGQGNYFGTEAFF. This chain joins TRBV28 and TRBJ1-1; 9 bases agree with TRBD1. J lost 4 bases, V lost 3 bases, and 12 bases had no gene match. Per germline, CDR1 MDHEN and CDR2 SYDVKM. CDR3 length: 17 residues.

V is TRBV12-5 and J is TRBJ2-7; 11 bases are a match to TRBD2. Germline CDR1 and CDR2: LGHNT and FRNRAP. V lost 1 base to trimming and J lost 2 bases; unmatched junction nucleotides: 13. This CDR3 comprises 19 residues. The CDR3 region has the DNA TGTGCTAGTGGTTTGGGCGGTACAAAAAATAGCGGGGGGGCCTACGAGCAGTACTTC. This sequence encodes CASGLGGTKNSGGAYEQYF.

V and J are TRBV10-1 and TRBJ2-1; the D gene is possibly TRBD2 (6 bases). The germline V gene encodes CDR1 WNHNN and CDR2 SYGVQD (reference sequence). The ends were cut back, 2 bases at V and 7 bases at J, with 15 bases in the middle. This CDR3 spans 15 amino acids. The CDR3: CASSESGLRGNEQFF. CDR3 coding DNA: TGCGCCAGCAGTGAGAGTGGACTACGAGGGAATGAGCAGTTCTTC.

The V and J genes are TRBV11-2 and TRBJ1-1; perhaps TRBD1 as D (5 bases). The germline gives CDR1 SGHAT, CDR2 FQNNGV. The ends were cut back, 0 bases at V and 2 bases at J, with 13 bases in the middle. This CDR3 comprises 16 residues. The DNA of the CDR3 is TGTGCCAGCAGCTTAGAGGCAGGGCTAGTCAACACTGAAGCTTTCTTT. Translating gives CASSLEAGLVNTEAFF.

This clone was seen a few times. V gene TRBV2 combines with J gene TRBJ2-5; 7 bases align to TRBD2. The junction had 11 bases not matched to a gene; V was cut back by 2 bases and J by 11 bases. Germline CDR1 is SNHLY and CDR2 is FYNNEI. This CDR3 has 14 amino acids. The chain's CDR3 is CASSEFGDRGEQYF. In DNA, the CDR3 is TGTGCCAGCAGTGAATTTGGGGATCGGGGGGAGCAGTACTTC. Variable domain in full (rest from reference TRBV2 and TRBJ2-5): EPEVTQTPSHQVTQMGQEVILRCVPISNHLYFYWYRQILGQKVEFLVSFYNNEISEKSEIFDDQFSVERPDGSNFTLKIRSTKLEDSAMYFCASSEFGDRGEQYFGPGTRLLVL.

CDR3: CASSLAELAGGWTGELFF. DNA of the CDR3: TGTGCCAGCAGCTTAGCTGAACTAGCGGGGGGGTGGACCGGGGAGCTGTTTTTT. This rearrangement joins TRBV7-2 to TRBJ2-2; 13 bases align to TRBD2. V dropped 0 bases and J dropped 5; count of bases not matched to a gene: 6. Germline values: CDR1 SGHTA, CDR2 FQGNSA. This CDR3 region has 18 residues. Full variable domain (rest looked up from reference TRBV7-2 and TRBJ2-2): GAGVSQSPSNKVTEKGKDVELRCDPISGHTALYWYRQSLGQGLEFLIYFQGNSAPDKSGLPSDRFSAERTGGSVSTLTIQRTQQEDSAVYLCASSLAELAGGWTGELFFGEGSRLTVL.

This chain uses TRBV6-5 with TRBJ2-3; 10 nucleotides line up with TRBD2. This CDR3 has 15 amino acids. Germline CDR1 and CDR2: MNHEY and SVGAGI. V trimming: 8 bases; J trimming: 10 bases; junction bases outside the gene matches: 15. CDR3 amino acids: CASAPRSSGGWAQYF. Written as DNA, the CDR3 is TGTGCCAGCGCCCCTCGATCTAGCGGGGGTTGGGCGCAGTATTTT.

This chain joins TRBV2 and TRBJ1-2, with TRBD1 identical over 9 bases. V shed 6 bases and J 4 bases; nucleotides not matched to a gene: 9. Germline CDR1 and CDR2: SNHLY and FYNNEI. The CDR3 length is 15 residues. The CDR3 DNA reads TGTGCCAGCAGGAGGGACAGGGCGTACATCTATGGCTACACCTTC. Protein product: CASRRDRAYIYGYTF.

The table lists this clone with a count of one. The rearrangement links TRBV6-1 to TRBJ2-7; 7 bases are a match to TRBD2. Losses at the gene ends were 3 bases for V and 9 bases for J; bases not matched to a gene: 2. The CDR3 sequence is 11 residues long. Germline CDR1 MNHNS, CDR2 SASEGT. In nucleotides, the CDR3 is TGTGCCAGCAGTGACCCTAGCGGGCAGTACGTC. Residues: CASSDPSGQYV.

This clone appeared once. The V and J genes are TRBV28 and TRBJ2-3; D remains ambiguous. The CDR3 totals 14 residues. Germline V gives CDR1 MDHEN, CDR2 SYDVKM. V lost 3 bases and J lost 1, with 8 bases in between. The CDR3 spells CASSLSGRTDTQYF. The CDR3, as DNA: TGTGCCAGCAGTTTGTCAGGCCGCACAGATACGCAGTATTTT.

In DNA, the CDR3 is TGTGCCAGCAGTCCGGGACAGGGGTGGTATACGCAGTATTTT. This translates into CASSPGQGWYTQYF. V gene TRBV27 combines with J gene TRBJ2-3; 10 bases match TRBD1. V dropped 5 bases and J dropped 7; count of bases not matched to a gene: 6. Germline V CDR1 and CDR2: MNHEY, SMNVEV (reference sequence). There are 14 residues in the CDR3.

This clone was counted a few times. The rearrangement joins TRBV4-1 to TRBJ2-1; 12 nucleotides align to TRBD2. The CDR3 is made up of 17 amino acids. V trimming: 0 bases; J trimming: 7 bases; junction bases outside the gene matches: 7. Germline-derived CDR1 and CDR2 are MGHRA and YSYEKL. The CDR3 reads CASSQDYGTSGWNEQFF. The CDR3 region has the DNA TGCGCCAGCAGCCAAGATTATGGGACTAGCGGGTGGAATGAGCAGTTCTTC.

Concerning this clone: Germline is not matched at one junction end, which may reflect a read error. The rearrangement uses TRBV15 and TRBJ1-4; D gene unclear. Germline CDR1 reads LNHNV; CDR2 reads YYDKDF (reference sequence). The CDR3 has 13 residues. CDR3 loop: CATSPDLNGKLFF. Here the CDR3 DNA reads TGTGCCACCAGCCCGGACTTGAATGGAAAACTGTTTTTT.

The CDR3 sequence: CASSPSSGVGETQYF. CDR3 DNA: TGTGCCAGCAGTCCTTCTAGCGGAGTGGGGGAGACCCAGTACTTC. This sequence joins TRBV27 and TRBJ2-5; 7 positions match TRBD2. Germline-derived CDR1 and CDR2 are MNHEY and SMNVEV (reference sequence). The V and J ends lost 5 bases and 5 bases, in that order; junction bases with no gene match: 11. This CDR3 is 15 amino acids long.

This clone was seen a few times. The J gene is TRBJ1-5, the V gene TRBV6-4, with D maybe TRBD1 (5 bases). From germline, CDR1 is MRHNA and CDR2 SNTAGT. The CDR3 loop spans 15 amino acids. Between the trimmed V and J ends, which lost 6 bases and 0 bases, there was a span of 12 bases. CDR3: CASRETAYSNQPQHF. The CDR3 nucleotides read TGTGCCAGCAGGGAGACAGCATATAGCAATCAGCCCCAGCATTTT.

In its sample, this clone was seen once. The chain couples TRBV5-1 to TRBJ1-4; no clear D. The CDR3 has 13 amino acids. Germline-derived CDR1 and CDR2 are SGHRS and YFSETQ. V lost 7 bases, J lost 4 bases, and 11 bases lay in between. CDR3 in amino acids: CASAGGVNEKLFF. The CDR3 DNA reads TGCGCCAGCGCAGGCGGGGTTAATGAAAAACTGTTTTTT.

J is TRBJ1-2 and V is TRBV5-1, with 8 bases matching TRBD1. The CDR3 runs to 15 residues. Germline CDR1 reads SGHRS; CDR2 reads YFSETQ. The V gene end was trimmed by 2 bases and the J gene end by 1 base; junction bases not matched to a gene: 4. For the CDR3, the DNA is TGCGCCAGCAGCTTCCCCGACAGGGGTAACTATGGCTACACCTTC. Protein product: CASSFPDRGNYGYTF.

This clone appeared a few times. This sequence joins TRBV5-6 and TRBJ2-3; 7 bases are a match to TRBD2. The ends lost 4 bases at V and 4 bases at J; junction bases unmatched: 9. Germline CDR1 SGHDT, CDR2 YYEEEE. The CDR3 has 15 residues. The CDR3 spells CASSPLAGAADTQYF. The CDR3 DNA is TGTGCCAGCAGCCCGCTTGCGGGAGCGGCAGATACGCAGTATTTT.

In nucleotides, the CDR3 is TGTGCCAGCAGTTTATTACTCCAAAGCTCCTACGAGCAGTACTTC. It is translated as CASSLLLQSSYEQYF. The V call is TRBV27, the J call TRBJ2-7; D is uncertain. The V end lost 1 base, the J end lost 0 bases, and 10 bases lay between the germline ends. The CDR3 is 15 amino acids. Germline V gives CDR1 MNHEY, CDR2 SMNVEV (reference sequence).

CDR3 protein: CASSAVGPNYGYTF. Written as DNA, the CDR3 is TGTGCCAGCAGCGCCGTCGGTCCTAACTATGGCTACACCTTC. The V and J genes are TRBV28 and TRBJ1-2; no firm D call. The CDR3 length is 14 residues. The germline V gene encodes CDR1 MDHEN and CDR2 SYDVKM. Deletions cut 6 bases from V and 0 bases from J, with 11 bases between.

A single count supports this clone. The chain employs TRBV7-9 and TRBJ2-2; the match to TRBD2 covers 9 bases. From germline, CDR1 is SEHNR and CDR2 FQNEAQ (reference sequence). J lost 4 bases, V lost 0 bases, and 0 bases had no gene match. This CDR3 contains 15 residues. CDR3 region: CASSLAAGGTGELFF. Here the CDR3 DNA reads TGTGCCAGCAGCTTAGCAGCGGGGGGCACCGGGGAGCTGTTTTTT.

V gene TRBV6-1 combines with J gene TRBJ2-5; D possibly corresponds to TRBD2 (6 bases). Germline CDR1 MNHNS, CDR2 SASEGT. The CDR3 totals 15 residues. V was trimmed by 5 bases and J by 2 bases, leaving 15 bases between them. The CDR3 coding sequence is TGTGCCAGCAGTCACGCGGGTGGGGGGCAAGAGACCCAGTACTTC. Protein: CASSHAGGGQETQYF.